The T cell receptor beta chain described here comes from a study of PD-1 blockade in mismatch repair-deficient tumors. Study in general: Enrolled 2013-2016, patients had progressing, pretreated mismatch repair-deficient cancers of more than ten types. General study points: Tumor-resident clones, often undetectable pretreatment in blood, expanded then contracted after pembrolizumab.

Profiled with immunoSEQ multiplex PCR; TCRdb holds only in-frame clones, not every one. The table has roughly 110,000 clones, over 65% seen once; the top ten hold about 4.5%. A few pembrolizumab responders had their TCRs sequenced. V lost 0 bases and J lost 1, with 4 bases in between. In germline, CDR1 is SGDLS, CDR2 YYNGEE. The CDR3 sequence is 13 residues long. This clone was recorded a few times. No antigen is known for it. The source of this sequence is an adult with mismatch repair-deficient cancer. Sample: peripheral blood, taken approximately 60 weeks after starting pembrolizumab. The V gene is TRBV9, the J gene TRBJ1-1; D unclear. Here the CDR3 DNA reads TGTGCCAGCAGCGTAGAGGGGAACACTGAAGCTTTCTTT. Encoded protein: CASSVEGNTEAFF.